This TCR beta chain is from a study of blood T cell repertoires in COVID-19. The wider study: The United States, Italy and Spain supplied acute and convalescent COVID-19 samples. PBMCs, B-cell-depleted T cells, or T cells were the source of the cDNA or gDNA that made up the material.

Methods used by the authors: Reference gene primer amplification gave nucleated cell count estimates. TCRdb's table, derived via immunoSEQ multiplex PCR, lists solely in-frame clones and lacks some. V, J and clone size are taken as reported in that table, and D and trimming were inferred from the DNA itself. The sample includes roughly 120,000 clones, roughly 79% of them seen just once. Trimming removed 0 bases from V and 0 bases from J, with 12 bases in between. Germline loops: CDR1 SGHRS, CDR2 YFSETQ. The CDR3 loop spans 16 amino acids. V and J are TRBV5-1 and TRBJ1-1; D remains unclear. This receptor was taken from an elderly woman with active or convalescent COVID-19. The specimen sequenced was peripheral blood. This chain's CDR3 is CASSLGGLNMNTEAFF. The CDR3, as DNA: TGCGCCAGCAGCTTGGGAGGGTTAAATATGAACACTGAAGCTTTCTTT. Full variable domain (rest looked up from reference TRBV5-1 and TRBJ1-1): KAGVTQTPRYLIKTRGQQVTLSCSPISGHRSVSWYQQTPGQGLQFLFEYFSETQRNKGNFPGRFSGRQFSNSRSEMNVSTLELGDSALYLCASSLGGLNMNTEAFFGQGTRLTVV.